Listed here are 30 T cell receptor beta chains from one sample, sequenced in a study of T cells in Graves' hyperthyroidism and ophthalmopathy. RNA transcripts provided the source from which TCR beta CDR3 regions were amplified. The HTBI primer set served for first-round RT-PCR of the TCR CDR3. TCRdb reanalysed the multiplex PCR reads using MiXCR and keeps one entry per CDR3 protein. The table lists approximately 360,000 distinct CDR3 sequences, 25% of them singletons. Material for sequencing was blood. Receptor source: a middle-aged man with Graves' hyperthyroidism.

This clonotype was seen at least ten times. This chain uses TRBV28 with TRBJ2-5, with D uncertain. The length of the CDR3 is 14 residues. The V end lost 5 bases, the J end lost 5 bases, and 15 bases lay between the germline ends. Germline V gene sequence: CDR1 MDHEN, CDR2 SYDVKM. The CDR3 DNA reads TGTGCCAGCAGTCCGCATCTAGTAGGGGAGACCCAGTACTTC. Protein product: CASSPHLVGETQYF.

The chain couples TRBV2 to TRBJ1-6; D gene ambiguous. This CDR3 is 17 amino acids long. CDR1 SNHLY and CDR2 FYNNEI come from the germline V gene. The V end lost 7 bases, the J end lost 0 bases, and 16 bases lay between the germline ends. CDR3 in amino acids: CASTRTLRLSYNSPLHF. DNA for the CDR3: TGTGCCAGCACCAGGACGCTAAGGCTCTCCTATAATTCACCCCTCCACTTT.

This clonotype was counted at least ten times. The chain couples TRBV3-1 to TRBJ2-7; maybe TRBD1 (5 bases). Germline V gene data show CDR1 as LGHDT and CDR2 as YNNKEL (reference sequence). The CDR3 covers 13 residues. V was clipped by 2 bases and J by 7 bases, with 12 bases between them. The CDR3 DNA sequence: TGTGCCAGCAGCCAACAGGGTCCGGGTGAGCAGTACTTC. The encoded protein is CASSQQGPGEQYF.

This rearrangement joins TRBV6-1 to TRBJ1-5, with a tentative D call TRBD1 (6 bases). The V end lost 5 bases, the J end lost 5 bases, and 16 bases lay between the germline ends. This CDR3 has 15 residues. Germline V CDR1 and CDR2: MNHNS, SASEGT. CDR3 nucleotide sequence: TGTGCCAGCAGTTTATGGGGGGACATACATCAGCCCCAGCATTTT. It encodes CASSLWGDIHQPQHF.

At least ten counts were recorded for this clonotype. This rearrangement joins TRBV12-3 or TRBV12-4 to TRBJ2-1; tentatively, D is TRBD2 (6 bases). The V end was cut by 1 base, the J end by 4 bases, with 11 bases between. The CDR3 has 15 amino acids. CDR3 loop: CASSLGAGTYNEQFF. In nucleotides, the CDR3 is TGTGCCAGCAGTTTAGGTGCGGGAACATACAATGAGCAGTTCTTC.

This clonotype has a handful of counts. This chain links TRBV20-1 with TRBJ2-1, with a weak D call TRBD2 (5 bases). The CDR3 is 16 amino acids. Germline values: CDR1 DFQATT, CDR2 SNEGSKA (reference sequence). V lost 4 bases, J lost 0 bases, and 16 bases lay in between. The CDR3 nucleotides read TGCAGTGCTATGTTAGGAGGCCCCGGCTCCTACAATGAGCAGTTCTTC. Its translation is CSAMLGGPGSYNEQFF.

V usage is TRBV5-1 and J usage is TRBJ2-1; a possible D gene is TRBD1 (5 bases). Germline values: CDR1 SGHRS, CDR2 YFSETQ. There are 15 residues in the CDR3. Trimming removed 0 bases at V and 5 bases at J, with 12 bases between. CDR3 loop: CASSLADTVNNEQFF. Here the CDR3 DNA reads TGCGCCAGCAGCTTGGCGGACACTGTAAACAATGAGCAGTTCTTC.

This clonotype has more than one count but fewer than ten. The V gene is TRBV12-3 or TRBV12-4, the J gene TRBJ2-7, with 9 bases fitting TRBD2. V was pared by 6 bases and J by 3 bases, with 12 bases of the junction left unmatched. This CDR3 has 16 residues. The CDR3: CASSPAGGAKIYEQYF. The CDR3 bases are TGTGCCAGCAGCCCTGCGGGGGGGGCGAAAATCTACGAGCAGTACTTC.

The V gene is TRBV29-1, the J gene TRBJ2-5, with no clear D. Germline V CDR1 and CDR2: SQVTM, ANQGSEA. The V and J ends lost 3 bases and 3 bases respectively, with 11 bases between them. This CDR3 spans 13 amino acids. The CDR3 loop is CSVDPGSEETQYF. The CDR3 DNA reads as TGCAGCGTTGATCCAGGTTCGGAAGAGACCCAGTACTTC.

This clonotype showed up many times. V is TRBV18 and J is TRBJ2-4; D ambiguous. The length of the CDR3 is 14 residues. Germline V gives CDR1 KGHSH, CDR2 LQKENI. The V gene lost 0 bases and the J gene lost 9 bases, with 12 bases spanning the gap. The CDR3 reads CASSPPERSGIQYF. Written as DNA, the CDR3 is TGTGCCAGCTCACCACCGGAGCGTTCAGGCATTCAGTACTTC.

V gene TRBV6-1 combines with J gene TRBJ1-5, with a weak D call TRBD1 (6 bases). Germline assignment: CDR1 MNHNS and CDR2 SASEGT. V gave up 6 bases and J gave up 4 bases, with 13 bases separating them. The CDR3 is 14 residues long. For the CDR3, the DNA is TGTGCCAGCAGCCACAGGGTTGAGAATCAGCCCCAGCATTTT. Protein: CASSHRVENQPQHF.

The table lists this clonotype with many counts. The chain employs TRBV29-1 and TRBJ1-1; 9 positions agree with TRBD1. Germline V gives CDR1 SQVTM, CDR2 ANQGSEA. The CDR3 is 14 amino acids. V shed 5 bases, J shed 8 bases, and the junction held 12 bases outside the gene matches. The CDR3 DNA follows: TGCAGCGTTACCCCTAAGGGGGACAGGGCCGAAGCTTTCTTT. This sequence encodes CSVTPKGDRAEAFF. Based on the CDR3 plus reference TRBV29-1 and TRBJ1-1, the full variable domain is SAVISQKPSRDICQRGTSLTIQCQVDSQVTMMFWYRQQPGQSLTLIATANQGSEATYESGFVIDKFPISRPNLTFSTLTVSNMSPEDSSIYLCSVTPKGDRAEAFFGQGTRLTVV.

In this sample, this clonotype turned up a few times. The genes are TRBV5-6 and TRBJ2-7; 7 bases agree with TRBD1. The CDR3 has 15 amino acids. Germline V gives CDR1 SGHDT, CDR2 YYEEEE. V was clipped by 5 bases and J by 3 bases; unmatched bases: 11. CDR3 protein: CASRAGDSSYYEQYF. CDR3 DNA sequence: TGTGCCAGCAGGGCAGGGGACAGCTCCTACTACGAGCAGTACTTC.

This clonotype was counted between two and nine times. CDR3 in DNA: TGCAGCGTTGAAGGGGTTAAGCCTGAAGCTTTCTTT. Protein product: CSVEGVKPEAFF. The genes are TRBV29-1 and TRBJ1-1; D unclear. The CDR3 length is 12 residues. The V end was cut by 1 base, the J end by 6 bases, with 9 bases between. Per the germline V gene, CDR1 is SQVTM and CDR2 is ANQGSEA.

The chain employs TRBV20-1 and TRBJ2-1, with D possibly being TRBD2 (5 bases). CDR3 size: 16 residues. V was shortened by 6 bases and J by 0 bases, with 18 bases between the two germline ends. Germline CDR1 is DFQATT and CDR2 is SNEGSKA (reference sequence). CDR3 nucleotide sequence: TGCAGTGCCACTAGGTCGGCGTCGAGCTCCTACAATGAGCAGTTCTTC. Translated, it gives CSATRSASSSYNEQFF.

As to this clonotype: A much more abundant neighbour one base away suggests this may be a read error. The chain links TRBV28 to TRBJ2-1, with 7 bases that match TRBD2. In germline, CDR1 is MDHEN, CDR2 SYDVKM. The CDR3 loop spans 15 amino acids. The ends lost 6 bases at V and 12 bases at J; junction bases unmatched: 17. For the CDR3, the DNA is TGTGCCAGCAGGTGGGGAACTAGCGCTCTAAGGGGGCAGTTCTTC. Its protein product is CASRWGTSALRGQFF.

The rearrangement joins TRBV9 to TRBJ2-7, with 7 bases identical to TRBD1. Germline CDR1 and CDR2: SGDLS and YYNGEE. This CDR3 is built from 14 residues. The junction had 6 bases not matched to a gene; V was cut back by 3 bases and J by 3 bases. The CDR3 reads CASSAGQMIYEQYF. Written as DNA, the CDR3 is TGTGCCAGCAGCGCGGGACAGATGATCTACGAGCAGTACTTC.

The chain recombines TRBV30 with TRBJ2-1, with 11 positions matching TRBD1. From germline, CDR1 is GTSNPN and CDR2 SVGIG (reference sequence). V dropped 0 bases and J dropped 5; count of bases not matched to a gene: 3. This CDR3 is 15 amino acids long. CDR3 residues: CAWSVGQGADNEQFF. The CDR3 DNA follows: TGTGCCTGGAGTGTAGGACAGGGGGCGGACAATGAGCAGTTCTTC.

This clonotype has ten or more counts. V gene TRBV20-1 combines with J gene TRBJ1-5; D gene unclear. CDR1 and CDR2 from the germline V gene are DFQATT and SNEGSKA (reference sequence). The CDR3 has 13 residues. Trimming shortened V by 1 base and J by 5 bases, and 9 bases separated the two germline ends. For the CDR3, the DNA is TGCAGTGCTAGAGGTCGCCGGGATCAGCCCCAGCATTTT. This translates into CSARGRRDQPQHF.

This clonotype has a count of ten or more. The chain uses TRBV28 and TRBJ2-5; 7 bases fit TRBD1. The J segment lost 2 bases and the V segment lost 4 bases, leaving 7 bases of the junction unmatched. Germline CDR1 is MDHEN and CDR2 is SYDVKM. CDR3 size: 15 residues. The CDR3 here is CASSSHRGSQETQYF. The CDR3 DNA reads as TGTGCCAGCAGTTCGCACAGGGGATCTCAAGAGACCCAGTACTTC.

This clonotype was recorded at least ten times. A much larger clone lies one base from this, so it may be a read error. The chain is built from TRBV27 and TRBJ2-3; tentatively, D is TRBD2 (6 bases). The CDR3 is made up of 16 amino acids. Trimming cost V 5 bases and J 1 base, with 16 bases left between them. CDR1 is MNHEY, CDR2 SMNVEV, per germline (reference sequence). The CDR3 bases are TGTGCCAGCAGTCCCCATGGCAGGGAGGGCACAGATACGCAGTATTTT. It codes for CASSPHGREGTDTQYF.

This clonotype was detected a few times. V and J are TRBV5-1 and TRBJ1-1; 10 nucleotides match TRBD1. Trimming cost V 6 bases and J 11 bases; bases outside gene matches: 13. This CDR3 has 14 amino acids. Germline values: CDR1 SGHRS, CDR2 YFSETQ. CDR3 amino acids: CASNLSPGQGTAFF. The CDR3 DNA reads as TGCGCCAGCAACTTATCCCCGGGACAGGGGACGGCTTTCTTT.

J is TRBJ2-2 and V is TRBV12-3 or TRBV12-4, with D unclear. The CDR3 extends over 11 amino acids. Trimming took off 6 bases at V and 8 bases at J, with 7 bases between the two ends. The DNA for the CDR3 is TGTGCCAGCAGCAGAGAGGGGGAGCTGTTTTTT. It encodes CASSREGELFF.

The J gene is TRBJ2-2, the V gene TRBV27, with D tentatively TRBD1 or TRBD2 (5 bases each). The germline gives CDR1 MNHEY, CDR2 SMNVEV (reference sequence). V was cut by 0 bases and J by 6 bases, with 8 bases left in between. The CDR3 sequence is 14 residues long. Here the CDR3 DNA reads TGTGCCAGCAGTTTATCCGGGACGGCCGGGGAGCTGTTTTTT. This codes for CASSLSGTAGELFF.

This clonotype was seen a few times. J is TRBJ1-2 and V is TRBV7-3, with 7 nucleotides matching TRBD1. Trimming cost V 2 bases and J 8 bases; bases outside gene matches: 5. The CDR3 runs to 13 residues. Germline assignment: CDR1 SGHTA and CDR2 FQGTGA. In DNA, the CDR3 is TGTGCCAGCAGCTTACAAGGGGGCGCGGGCTACACCTTC. It encodes CASSLQGGAGYTF.

This rearrangement joins TRBV11-2 to TRBJ2-7, with TRBD2 matching 7 bases. V trimming: 3 bases; J trimming: 7 bases; junction bases outside the gene matches: 12. Germline loops: CDR1 SGHAT, CDR2 FQNNGV. CDR3 length: 15 amino acids. Written as DNA, the CDR3 is TGTGCCAGCAGCTTTGGTGCGGGAGATCTGAGGGAGCAGTACTTC. Translation gives CASSFGAGDLREQYF.

A few counts support this clonotype. The chain combines TRBV14 with TRBJ2-1, with a weak D call TRBD2 (5 bases). The CDR3 loop spans 17 amino acids. Trimming shortened V by 4 bases and J by 10 bases, and 26 bases separated the two germline ends. The germline V gene encodes CDR1 SGHDN and CDR2 FVKESK. Here the CDR3 reads CASSPSPMAAPTGEQFF. The CDR3 DNA is TGTGCCAGCAGCCCCTCCCCGATGGCGGCCCCAACGGGGGAGCAGTTCTTC.

Details on this clonotype: This clone may be a read error of a much larger clone one base away. The V call is TRBV27, the J call TRBJ2-3; 13 nucleotides match TRBD2. The CDR3 totals 16 residues. The V segment lost 4 bases and the J segment 6 bases; nucleotides outside the gene matches: 7. Germline V CDR1 and CDR2: MNHEY, SMNVEV (reference sequence). CDR3 DNA sequence: TGTGCCAGCAGTTCCAGACTAGCGGGAGGTTGGGATACGCAGTATTTT. Its translation: CASSSRLAGGWDTQYF.

This clonotype was seen a handful of times. The chain recombines TRBV3-1 with TRBJ2-5; D not certain. Germline V CDR1 and CDR2: LGHDT, YNNKEL (reference sequence). The CDR3 consists of 15 residues. The germline V and J ends were trimmed by 3 bases and 2 bases, with 13 bases remaining between them. DNA of the CDR3: TGTGCCAGCAGCCACTCGGACGGAGAACAAGAGACCCAGTACTTC. Translation gives CASSHSDGEQETQYF.

CDR3 protein: CATSDLEDGSSYNEQFF. The CDR3 nucleotides read TGTGCCACCAGTGATTTGGAGGACGGGAGCTCCTACAATGAGCAGTTCTTC. This chain connects TRBV24-1 to TRBJ2-1; maybe TRBD2 (6 bases). Trimming pared 0 bases from V and 0 bases from J, leaving 11 bases between. The CDR3 runs 17 residues. Germline CDR1 is KGHDR and CDR2 is SFDVKD.